The 20 T cell receptor beta chains presented below share a single source sample, sequenced in a study of CD8+CD57+ T cells in acquired aplastic anemia (dated by TCRdb to the late 2010s). Patients chosen for sequencing had shown expansion of CD8+CD57+ cells by flow cytometry. Reads for this sample came from an Illumina HiSeq 2000. Genomic DNA was used as template for profiling of TCR beta VDJ combinations and CDR3 sequences. Clones were called with MiXCR by TCRdb after fastp trimmed the public reads at Q25, and only in-frame beta chains were retained. Under each unique CDR3 protein, matching rows form one entry showing the most common genes and DNA. Within this sample are about 160,000 distinct CDR3 sequences, with more than 40% of them counted one time only. Of the sample, roughly 30% is held by the ten largest clones. Specimen: sorted CD4+, CD8+, or CD8+CD57+ T cells (not recorded which) from PBMCs. The source of these receptors is a human donor with aplastic anemia.

This clonotype was found a few times. V and J are TRBV30 and TRBJ1-2; 10 bases fit TRBD1. This CDR3 is built from 14 residues. Germline assignment: CDR1 GTSNPN and CDR2 SVGIG (reference sequence). Germline trimming cut 5 bases from V and 5 bases from J; bases unmatched to any gene: 8. The CDR3 DNA follows: TGTGCCTGGTCACCCGGGACAGGGGATTATGGCTACACCTTC. Translated, it gives CAWSPGTGDYGYTF.

This clonotype came up once. V usage is TRBV9 and J usage is TRBJ2-3; 8 bases fit TRBD2. The junction had 5 bases not matched to a gene; V was cut back by 1 base and J by 4 bases. This CDR3 has 15 residues. The V gene's germline CDR1 is SGDLS and CDR2 YYNGEE. In DNA form, the CDR3 reads TGTGCCAGCAGCGTAAGCGGGAGAGGGGCAGATACGCAGTATTTT. The encoded protein is CASSVSGRGADTQYF. Using reference TRBV9 and TRBJ2-3 for the parts outside the CDR3, the full variable domain is DSGVTQTPKHLITATGQRVTLRCSPRSGDLSVYWYQQSLDQGLQFLIQYYNGEERAKGNILERFSAQQFPDLHSELNLSSLELGDSALYFCASSVSGRGADTQYFGPGTRLTVL.

In its sample, this clonotype was seen many times. The chain employs TRBV4-1 and TRBJ1-1; 8 bases are a match to TRBD1. The CDR3 totals 13 residues. The trim removed 3 bases at V and 11 bases at J, leaving 8 bases unmatched. Per the germline V gene, CDR1 is MGHRA and CDR2 is YSYEKL. CDR3 nucleotide sequence: TGCGCCAGCAGCCACCTAGGACAGGGAGGCGCTTTCTTT. It is translated as CASSHLGQGGAFF.

This clonotype was observed a few times. The chain couples TRBV29-1 to TRBJ2-3, with 7 bases that match TRBD1. The CDR3 is 13 amino acids. CDR1 SQVTM and CDR2 ANQGSEA come from the germline V gene. Trimming at V came to 7 bases and at J to 4 bases, leaving 8 bases not matched to a gene. In nucleotides, the CDR3 is TGCAGCGGACGACAGGGCATATCAGATACGCAGTATTTT. It codes for CSGRQGISDTQYF.

Many counts were recorded for this clonotype. The chain joins TRBV2 to TRBJ1-2; TRBD1 matches 7 bases. The V gene's germline CDR1 is SNHLY and CDR2 FYNNEI. V lost 3 bases, J lost 6 bases, and 4 bases stayed unmatched. CDR3 length equals 13 residues. The CDR3 bases are TGTGCCAGCAGTGACCAGGGGGGGAATGGCTACACCTTC. This gives the protein CASSDQGGNGYTF.

The rearrangement uses TRBV4-2 and TRBJ2-7, with D uncertain. Germline lookup yields CDR1 LGHNA and CDR2 YNFKEQ. This CDR3 spans 13 amino acids. V was clipped by 8 bases and J by 0 bases, with 11 bases between them. The CDR3 coding sequence is TGTGCCAGCGGTACTCTCCTCTCCTACGAGCAGTACTTC. It codes for CASGTLLSYEQYF.

In this sample, this clonotype turned up many times. The chain carries TRBV5-1 and TRBJ2-7, with D possibly being TRBD2 (5 bases). Germline V gene sequence: CDR1 SGHRS, CDR2 YFSETQ. This CDR3 has 14 residues. Between the trimmed V and J ends, which lost 0 bases and 5 bases, there was a span of 12 bases. The CDR3 nucleotides read TGCGCCAGCAGCTTGGAGTGGAGGTCGGACGAGCAGTACTTC. Protein product: CASSLEWRSDEQYF.

The table lists this clonotype with many counts. This chain links TRBV12-3 or TRBV12-4 with TRBJ2-5; 8 bases are a match to TRBD2. J lost 5 bases, V lost 4 bases, and 9 bases had no gene match. The CDR3 consists of 15 residues. In nucleotides, the CDR3 is TGTGCCAGCAGTTCCCCCCACAGCGGGAGTGAGACCCAGTACTTC. Protein: CASSSPHSGSETQYF.

In its sample, this clonotype was seen many times. J is TRBJ2-7 and V is TRBV11-2; the match to TRBD2 covers 10 bases. This CDR3 is built from 17 residues. Unmatched junction bases numbered 13, after V lost 5 bases and J lost 3 bases. Germline CDR1 and CDR2: SGHAT and FQNNGV. CDR3 DNA sequence: TGTGCCAGCAGCCGAACCCCCGGGACTAGCGCGCACTACGAGCAGTACTTC. It specifies CASSRTPGTSAHYEQYF.

This clonotype was counted ten times or more. This chain joins TRBV7-9 and TRBJ1-1; TRBD1 matches at 7 bases. Per germline, CDR1 SEHNR and CDR2 FQNEAQ (reference sequence). Trimming cost V 6 bases and J 0 bases; bases outside gene matches: 13. This CDR3 spans 17 amino acids. CDR3 amino acids: CASRQGGGIGMNTEAFF. In DNA, the CDR3 is TGTGCCAGCAGGCAGGGGGGAGGAATCGGTATGAACACTGAAGCTTTCTTT. The variable domain in full, completed from reference TRBV7-9 and TRBJ1-1, reads DTGVSQNPRHKITKRGQNVTFRCDPISEHNRLYWYRQTLGQGPEFLTYFQNEAQLEKSRLLSDRFSAERPKGSFSTLEIQRTEQGDSAMYLCASRQGGGIGMNTEAFFGQGTRLTVV.

This clonotype has a single count. J is TRBJ2-5 and V is TRBV9; D gene uncertain. The length of the CDR3 is 14 residues. V was pared by 4 bases and J by 4 bases, with 14 bases between. The germline V gene has CDR1 SGDLS and CDR2 YYNGEE. Here the CDR3 DNA reads TGTGCCAGCAGCCAATATGACCTCCGAGAGACCCAGTACTTC. This gives the protein CASSQYDLRETQYF.

This sequence joins TRBV3-1 and TRBJ2-1; 7 bases fit TRBD1. This CDR3 contains 15 residues. Germline V CDR1 and CDR2: LGHDT, YNNKEL (reference sequence). V was clipped by 5 bases and J by 0 bases; unmatched bases: 4. The CDR3 here is CASSWWTGSYNEQFF. The CDR3, as DNA: TGTGCCAGCAGCTGGTGGACAGGCTCCTACAATGAGCAGTTCTTC.

This clonotype was observed at least ten times. J is TRBJ2-1 and V is TRBV5-5, with D hard to call. The V end was cut by 0 bases, the J end by 6 bases, with 13 bases between. This CDR3 contains 15 residues. Germline CDR1 reads SGHKS; CDR2 reads YYEKEE (reference sequence). CDR3 residues: CASSLVSVQSNEQFF. CDR3 nucleotides: TGTGCCAGCAGCTTGGTATCGGTACAGAGCAATGAGCAGTTCTTC.

V is TRBV19 and J is TRBJ2-7; the D gene could be TRBD1 or TRBD2 (5 bases each). The germline V and J ends were trimmed by 3 bases and 2 bases, with 11 bases remaining between them. Germline loops: CDR1 LNHDA, CDR2 SQIVND (reference sequence). CDR3 length: 14 residues. CDR3 DNA sequence: TGTGCCAGTAGTATTATTGGGACCCCCTACGAGCAGTACTTC. This codes for CASSIIGTPYEQYF.

The chain recombines TRBV7-7 with TRBJ2-5, with D possibly called TRBD1 or TRBD2 (5 bases each). CDR3 length: 13 residues. V lost 1 base to trimming and J lost 7 bases, with 10 bases between them. Per germline, CDR1 SSHAT and CDR2 FNYEAQ (reference sequence). As DNA, the CDR3 is TGTGCCAGCAGCTTAGGGGACCGCGGGACCCAGTACTTC. Encoded protein: CASSLGDRGTQYF.

This clonotype was detected only once. This rearrangement joins TRBV2 to TRBJ2-1; no definite D call. The CDR3 is made up of 12 amino acids. The ends were cut back, 4 bases at V and 4 bases at J, with 5 bases in the middle. Looked up from germline, CDR1 is SNHLY and CDR2 is FYNNEI. The CDR3 here is CASSGKYNEQFF. Written as DNA, the CDR3 is TGTGCCAGCAGTGGAAAGTACAATGAGCAGTTCTTC.

This clonotype was seen more than once but under ten times. The chain carries TRBV15 and TRBJ1-1; D call uncertain. The ends were cut back, 0 bases at V and 10 bases at J, with 9 bases in the middle. The CDR3 totals 12 residues. Germline V gene data show CDR1 as LNHNV and CDR2 as YYDKDF (reference sequence). CDR3 loop: CATSRDVASAFF. The DNA of the CDR3 is TGTGCCACCAGCAGAGATGTGGCGTCAGCTTTCTTT.

This clonotype was seen many times. CDR3 sequence reads: CATSTPGENQPQHF. The CDR3 DNA follows: TGTGCCACCTCGACCCCAGGGGAGAATCAGCCCCAGCATTTT. The gene calls are TRBV28 and TRBJ1-5, with D perhaps matching TRBD1 (6 bases). In germline, CDR1 is MDHEN, CDR2 SYDVKM. V lost 10 bases to trimming and J lost 4 bases, with 17 bases between them. This CDR3 contains 14 residues.

This clonotype was recorded many times. V and J are TRBV5-1 and TRBJ2-5; D is unclear. Germline lookup yields CDR1 SGHRS and CDR2 YFSETQ. The CDR3 contains 13 residues. V lost 3 bases and J lost 4, with 10 bases in between. The CDR3 region is CASSSPPGETQYF. The CDR3 region has the DNA TGCGCCAGCAGCTCGCCCCCCGGAGAGACCCAGTACTTC.

The gene calls are TRBV29-1 and TRBJ2-5; D is unclear. Germline loops: CDR1 SQVTM, CDR2 ANQGSEA. The CDR3 has 13 amino acids. Trimming left V 4 bases short and J 2 bases short, with 11 bases between. The CDR3 DNA reads TGCAGCGTTGCAAGAACAGTTCAAGAGACCCAGTACTTC. It encodes CSVARTVQETQYF.